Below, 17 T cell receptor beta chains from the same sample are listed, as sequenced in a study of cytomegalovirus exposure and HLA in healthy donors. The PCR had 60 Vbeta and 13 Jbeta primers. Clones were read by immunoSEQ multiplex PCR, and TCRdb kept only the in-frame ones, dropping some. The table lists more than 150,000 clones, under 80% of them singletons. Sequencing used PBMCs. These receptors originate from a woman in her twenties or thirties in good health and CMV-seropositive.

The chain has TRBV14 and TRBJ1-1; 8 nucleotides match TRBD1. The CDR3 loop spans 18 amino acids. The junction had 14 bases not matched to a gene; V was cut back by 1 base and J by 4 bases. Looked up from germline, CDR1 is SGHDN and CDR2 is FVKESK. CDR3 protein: CASSQGGSWTGILTEAFF. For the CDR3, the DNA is TGTGCCAGCAGCCAAGGGGGATCATGGACAGGGATTCTCACTGAAGCTTTCTTT. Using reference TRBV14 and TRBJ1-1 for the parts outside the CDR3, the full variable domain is EAGVTQFPSHSVIEKGQTVTLRCDPISGHDNLYWYRRVMGKEIKFLLHFVKESKQDESGMPNNRFLAERTGGTYSTLKVQPAELEDSGVYFCASSQGGSWTGILTEAFFGQGTRLTVV.

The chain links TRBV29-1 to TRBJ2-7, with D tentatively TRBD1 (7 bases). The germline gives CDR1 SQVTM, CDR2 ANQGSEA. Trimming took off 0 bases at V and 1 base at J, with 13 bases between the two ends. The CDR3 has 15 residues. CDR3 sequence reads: CSVEEEGDSSYEQYF. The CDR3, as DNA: TGCAGCGTTGAAGAGGAGGGGGACAGTTCCTACGAGCAGTACTTC.

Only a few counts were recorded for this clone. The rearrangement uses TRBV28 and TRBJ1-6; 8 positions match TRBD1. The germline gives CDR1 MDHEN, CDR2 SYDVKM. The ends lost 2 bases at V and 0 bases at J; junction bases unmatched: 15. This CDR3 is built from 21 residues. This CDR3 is CASSLDDPGQVSSSYNSPLHF. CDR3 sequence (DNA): TGTGCCAGCAGTTTAGATGACCCGGGACAGGTTTCCAGCTCCTATAATTCACCCCTCCACTTT.

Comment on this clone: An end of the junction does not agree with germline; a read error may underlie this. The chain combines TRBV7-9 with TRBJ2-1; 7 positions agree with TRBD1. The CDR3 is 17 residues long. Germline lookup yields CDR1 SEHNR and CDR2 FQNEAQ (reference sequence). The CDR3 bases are TGTTCCAGCAGCTTTAACAGGGGTGGGTTTCTTCGCAATGAGCAGTTCTTC. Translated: CSSSFNRGGFLRNEQFF.

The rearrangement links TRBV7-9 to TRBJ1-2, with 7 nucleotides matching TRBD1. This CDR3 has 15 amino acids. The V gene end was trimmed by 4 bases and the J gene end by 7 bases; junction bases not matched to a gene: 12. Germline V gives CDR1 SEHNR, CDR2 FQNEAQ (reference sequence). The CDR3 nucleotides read TGTGCCAGCAGCTCTCAGACAGGGACGTTGTTTGGCTACACCTTC. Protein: CASSSQTGTLFGYTF.

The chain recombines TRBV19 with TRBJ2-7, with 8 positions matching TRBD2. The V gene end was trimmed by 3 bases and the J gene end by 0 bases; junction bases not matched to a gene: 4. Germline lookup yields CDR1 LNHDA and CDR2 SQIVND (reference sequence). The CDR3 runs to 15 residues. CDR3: CASSIGGEGSYEQYF. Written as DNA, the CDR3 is TGTGCCAGTAGTATCGGGGGGGAAGGCTCCTACGAGCAGTACTTC.

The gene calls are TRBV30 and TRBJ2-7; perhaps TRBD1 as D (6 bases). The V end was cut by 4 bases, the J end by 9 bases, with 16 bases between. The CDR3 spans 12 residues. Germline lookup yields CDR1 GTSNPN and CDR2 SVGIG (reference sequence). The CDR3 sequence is CAWNTGSRGQYF. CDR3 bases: TGTGCCTGGAACACAGGGTCCAGGGGGCAGTACTTC.

The CDR3 region has the DNA TGTGCCAGCCGCCCGGCCGCCGCGGGACTCCACCACGAGCAGTACTTC. Residues: CASRPAAAGLHHEQYF. The chain is built from TRBV6-6 and TRBJ2-7; TRBD2 might be the D (6 bases). This CDR3 contains 16 residues. Germline-derived CDR1 and CDR2 are MNHNY and SVGAGI (reference sequence). V was trimmed by 8 bases and J by 5 bases, leaving 25 bases between them.

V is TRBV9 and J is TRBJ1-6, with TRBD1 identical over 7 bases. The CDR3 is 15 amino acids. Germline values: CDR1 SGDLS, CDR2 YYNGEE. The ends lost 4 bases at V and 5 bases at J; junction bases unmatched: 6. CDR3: CASSSGTVNNSPLHF. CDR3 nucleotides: TGTGCCAGCAGCTCAGGGACAGTTAATAATTCACCCCTCCACTTT.

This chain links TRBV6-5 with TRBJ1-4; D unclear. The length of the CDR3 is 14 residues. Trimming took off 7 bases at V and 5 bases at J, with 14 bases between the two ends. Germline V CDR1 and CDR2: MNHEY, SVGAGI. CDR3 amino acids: CASTTRRLNEKLFF. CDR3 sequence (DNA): TGTGCCAGCACGACAAGGAGGCTGAATGAAAAACTGTTTTTT.

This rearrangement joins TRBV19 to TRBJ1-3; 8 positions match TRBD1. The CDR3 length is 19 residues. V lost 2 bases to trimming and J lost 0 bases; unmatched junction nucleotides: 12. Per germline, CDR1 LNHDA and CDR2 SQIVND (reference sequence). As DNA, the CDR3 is TGTGCCAGTAGTATATCGAACAGGGGGTTCGTCCCCTCTGGAAACACCATATATTTT. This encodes CASSISNRGFVPSGNTIYF.

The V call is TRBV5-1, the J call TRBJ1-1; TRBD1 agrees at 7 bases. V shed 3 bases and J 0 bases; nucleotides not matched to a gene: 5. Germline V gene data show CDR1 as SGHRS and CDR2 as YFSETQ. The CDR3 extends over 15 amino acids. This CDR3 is CASSSGQTMNTEAFF. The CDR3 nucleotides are TGCGCCAGCAGCTCGGGACAGACCATGAACACTGAAGCTTTCTTT.

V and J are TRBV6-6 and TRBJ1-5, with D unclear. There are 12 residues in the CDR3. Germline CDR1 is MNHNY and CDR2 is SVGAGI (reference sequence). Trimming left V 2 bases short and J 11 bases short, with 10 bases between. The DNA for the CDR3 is TGTGCCAGCAGTTACCCCCCCGCAGCCCAGCATTTT. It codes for CASSYPPAAQHF.

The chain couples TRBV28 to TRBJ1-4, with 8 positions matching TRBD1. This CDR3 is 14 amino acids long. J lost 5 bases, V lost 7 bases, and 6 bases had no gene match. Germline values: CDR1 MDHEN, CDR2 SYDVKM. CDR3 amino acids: CASTPGGLNEKLFF. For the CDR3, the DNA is TGTGCCAGCACCCCAGGGGGCTTAAATGAAAAACTGTTTTTT.

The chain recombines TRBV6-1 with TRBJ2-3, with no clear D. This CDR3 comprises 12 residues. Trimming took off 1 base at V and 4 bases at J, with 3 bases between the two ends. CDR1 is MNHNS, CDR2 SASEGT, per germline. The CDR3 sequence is CASSEVADTQYF. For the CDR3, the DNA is TGTGCCAGCAGTGAAGTCGCAGATACGCAGTATTTT.

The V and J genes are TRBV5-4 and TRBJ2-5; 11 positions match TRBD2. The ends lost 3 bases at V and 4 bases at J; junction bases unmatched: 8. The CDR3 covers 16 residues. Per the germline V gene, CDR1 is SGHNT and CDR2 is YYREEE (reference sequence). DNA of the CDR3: TGTGCCAGCAGCTCCCATAGCGGGGGGGCCACAGAGACCCAGTACTTC. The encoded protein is CASSSHSGGATETQYF.

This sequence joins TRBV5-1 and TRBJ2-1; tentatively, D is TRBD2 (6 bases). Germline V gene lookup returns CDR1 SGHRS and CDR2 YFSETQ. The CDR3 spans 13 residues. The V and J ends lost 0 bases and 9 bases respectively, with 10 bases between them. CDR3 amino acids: CASSLVRRGEQFF. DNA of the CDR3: TGCGCCAGCAGCTTGGTTAGGAGGGGTGAGCAGTTCTTC.